The 13 T cell receptor beta chains given below trace back to one sample, sequenced in a study of T cell responses to AZD1222 COVID-19 vaccine. Generated by immunoSEQ multiplex PCR, the TCRdb table keeps only in-frame clones and is missing some. The table has about 150,000 clones, around 87% seen once. Sequenced here: peripheral blood, sampled 28 days after the second AZD1222 dose. The origin of the receptors is an adult who received the AZD1222 COVID-19 vaccine.

The genes are TRBV27 and TRBJ2-1; D unresolved. V lost 5 bases to trimming and J lost 3 bases, with 14 bases between them. The CDR3 totals 15 residues. Germline V gene lookup returns CDR1 MNHEY and CDR2 SMNVEV (reference sequence). The DNA for the CDR3 is TGTGCCAGCAGTCTCACCCTGGACGGCTACAATGAGCAGTTCTTC. Residues: CASSLTLDGYNEQFF.

The rearrangement uses TRBV10-3 and TRBJ2-3, with 9 positions matching TRBD2. CDR1 ENHRY and CDR2 SYGVKD come from the germline V gene. The CDR3 sequence is 14 residues long. The junction had 3 bases not matched to a gene; V was cut back by 7 bases and J by 1 base. CDR3 region: CAIMRTSGTDTQYF. Written as DNA, the CDR3 is TGTGCCATCATGAGGACTAGCGGCACAGATACGCAGTATTTT.

The chain has TRBV5-1 and TRBJ2-5; D gene unclear. From germline, CDR1 is SGHRS and CDR2 YFSETQ. This CDR3 has 12 residues. Trimming shortened V by 4 bases and J by 4 bases, and 8 bases separated the two germline ends. The CDR3 here is CASSQDAETQYF. CDR3 in DNA: TGCGCCAGCAGCCAGGACGCAGAGACCCAGTACTTC.

The gene calls are TRBV5-1 and TRBJ2-6; D is possibly TRBD1 (6 bases). The CDR3 consists of 16 residues. Trimming shortened V by 5 bases and J by 0 bases, and 12 bases separated the two germline ends. Germline loops: CDR1 SGHRS, CDR2 YFSETQ. The CDR3 loop is CASSSVGGSGANVLTF. In DNA, the CDR3 is TGCGCCAGCAGTTCTGTAGGGGGCTCTGGGGCCAACGTCCTGACTTTC.

CDR3 nucleotides: TGTGCCAGCAGCTTGGGGACAGGGGTGGGCCAAGAGACCCAGTACTTC. Amino acid sequence: CASSLGTGVGQETQYF. This chain links TRBV5-8 with TRBJ2-5, with TRBD1 matching 9 bases. This CDR3 region has 16 residues. The V gene's germline CDR1 is SGHTS and CDR2 YDEGEE. V trimming: 0 bases; J trimming: 1 base; junction bases outside the gene matches: 4.

In the case of this clone: A read error may produce the germline difference seen at one junction end. The V and J genes are TRBV6-2 or TRBV6-3 and TRBJ2-7, with TRBD2 matching over 10 bases. The CDR3 is 18 amino acids. CDR1 and CDR2 from the germline V gene are MNHEY and SVGEGT. The CDR3: CASSSHSRLAGETYERYF. The CDR3, as DNA: TGTGCCAGCAGTTCCCACTCACGGCTAGCGGGAGAAACTTACGAGCGGTACTTC.

V gene TRBV28 combines with J gene TRBJ1-6; maybe TRBD1 (5 bases). CDR3 length equals 15 residues. The V and J ends lost 6 bases and 7 bases respectively, with 16 bases between them. Germline V lookup: CDR1 MDHEN, CDR2 SYDVKM. The CDR3 loop is CASSTGGEGNSPLHF. In DNA, the CDR3 is TGTGCCAGCAGCACCGGGGGAGAGGGAAATTCACCCCTCCACTTT.

The chain has TRBV7-2 and TRBJ2-5; D might be TRBD2 (7 bases). This CDR3 region has 15 residues. Germline V gene sequence: CDR1 SGHTA, CDR2 FQGNSA. Trimming took 1 base from V and 4 from J, leaving 13 bases between them. The CDR3, as DNA: TGTGCCAGCAGCTTAGTCCGCGGGGGCGCAGAGACCCAGTACTTC. This codes for CASSLVRGGAETQYF.

The rearrangement links TRBV2 to TRBJ1-5; tentatively, D is TRBD1 (5 bases). Trimming removed 4 bases at V and 6 bases at J, with 7 bases between. CDR1 is SNHLY, CDR2 FYNNEI, per germline. The CDR3 has 12 amino acids. This chain's CDR3 is CASSAGIQPQHF. The CDR3, as DNA: TGTGCCAGCAGTGCAGGGATTCAGCCCCAGCATTTT.

This chain uses TRBV28 with TRBJ1-5; 10 positions agree with TRBD1. J lost 3 bases, V lost 10 bases, and 6 bases had no gene match. The germline V gene encodes CDR1 MDHEN and CDR2 SYDVKM. This CDR3 is 14 amino acids long. The CDR3 DNA reads as TGTGCCACCCGGACAGGGGGGGCCAATCAGCCCCAGCATTTT. This encodes CATRTGGANQPQHF.

This chain connects TRBV19 to TRBJ1-2, with D unclear. The CDR3 runs 15 residues. CDR1 and CDR2 from the germline V gene are LNHDA and SQIVND (reference sequence). Deletions cut 5 bases from V and 4 bases from J, with 17 bases between. The CDR3 sequence: CASSPDSSLGYGYTF. In DNA, the CDR3 is TGTGCCAGTAGTCCGGACTCCTCGCTAGGCTATGGCTACACCTTC.

This CDR3 reads CASRPHIQGTHEQYF. CDR3 in DNA: TGTGCCAGCAGACCTCATATACAGGGTACCCACGAGCAGTACTTC. The rearrangement uses TRBV6-2 or TRBV6-3 and TRBJ2-7, with a weak D call TRBD1 (6 bases). This CDR3 has 15 residues. The ends were cut back, 6 bases at V and 5 bases at J, with 20 bases in the middle. Germline-derived CDR1 and CDR2 are MNHEY and SVGEGT.

The chain is built from TRBV7-2 and TRBJ2-2, with 9 nucleotides matching TRBD2. The germline gives CDR1 SGHTA, CDR2 FQGNSA. Trimming took 5 bases from V and 0 from J; bases not matched to a gene: 10. This CDR3 is built from 18 residues. DNA for the CDR3: TGTGCCAGCAGCCGCCTGACTAGCGGAATCGCGAACACCGGGGAGCTGTTTTTT. Translating gives CASSRLTSGIANTGELFF.